This entry describes one T cell receptor (beta chain). The antigen remains unidentified. This sample was taken from a study of OX40 agonist ivuxolimab in advanced cancers. Overall study: Ivuxolimab, an agonist antibody against OX40 (CD134), was given to patients. Cohort: approximately 83% men, mean age roughly 60, aged roughly 20 to 79.

Generated by immunoSEQ multiplex PCR, the TCRdb table keeps only in-frame clones and is missing some. This table has 80,000 to 100,000 clones, 93% appearing once. The CDR3 sequence is 15 residues long. Germline V lookup: CDR1 SGHDN, CDR2 FVKESK. Trimming left V 1 base short and J 4 bases short, with 11 bases between. Broader study findings: Nonresponders included some who also had low normalized T-cell clonal expansion. The investigators did not determine what antigen specificity the expanded peripheral T cells had.

The material sequenced was CD4+ or CD8+ T cells sorted from blood, taken in a trial of the OX40 agonist ivuxolimab. The source of this sequence is an adult with an advanced solid tumor such as melanoma, head and neck, liver or kidney cancer. The gene calls are TRBV14 and TRBJ1-5; D is uncertain. The CDR3 region has the DNA TGTGCCAGCAGCCAAGTATTTCGAGGGAATCAGCCCCAGCATTTT. It codes for CASSQVFRGNQPQHF. Drawing the rest from reference TRBV14 and TRBJ1-5, the complete variable domain is EAGVTQFPSHSVIEKGQTVTLRCDPISGHDNLYWYRRVMGKEIKFLLHFVKESKQDESGMPNNRFLAERTGGTYSTLKVQPAELEDSGVYFCASSQVFRGNQPQHFGDGTRLSIL.